Listed below are T cell receptor beta chains from one sample, sequenced in a study of technical replicates of blood from a handful of donors. The method was immunoSEQ multiplex PCR; TCRdb's version includes in-frame clones alone and lacks a portion of them. The repertoire holds around 78,000 clones, 94% seen once, with 0.2% to 0.3% in the top ten. Sequenced sample: T cells isolated from PBMCs. These receptors were obtained from a human donor in good health. The CDR3 runs from the conserved cysteine through the conserved F or W. Each record gives: clone size, CDR3 length, J gene, D gene, V gene, CDR3 DNA, CDR3 protein. A D gene is named only where the DNA matches it firmly. A row's size may be missing; if present it is once, few, many or a size class.

>.|15|TRBJ2-7|.|TRBV4-1
TGCGCCAGCAGCCATTTACTAGATACAAGCTACGAGCAGTACTTC
CASSHLLDTSYEQYF
>.|17|TRBJ1-5|.|TRBV2
TGTGCCAGCAGTGAAGCCCCTGAGGGGGTAAGCAATCAGCCCCAGCATTTT
CASSEAPEGVSNQPQHF
>.|14|TRBJ1-4|TRBD1|TRBV5-1
TGCGCCAGCAGCGGAGGGACAGACAATGAAAAACTGTTTTTT
CASSGGTDNEKLFF
>.|14|TRBJ1-2|TRBD1|TRBV6-4
TGTGCCAGCAGTGACGGACAGGCGGGGAATGGCTACACCTTC
CASSDGQAGNGYTF
>.|15|TRBJ2-7|TRBD2|TRBV28
TGTGCCAGCAGCGGACTAGCGGGGGGACGGCACGAGCAGTACTTC
CASSGLAGGRHEQYF
>.|12|TRBJ1-1|.|TRBV10-3
TGTGCCATCAAGGGCAGGGACACTGAAGCTTTCTTT
CAIKGRDTEAFF
>.|16|TRBJ1-2|TRBD1|TRBV30
TGTGCCTGGAGTGCGGACAGGGTTGGAGGACCCTATGGCTACACCTTC
CAWSADRVGGPYGYTF
>.|15|TRBJ2-3|TRBD2|TRBV6-5
TGTGCCAGCAGTTACGTCCTAGCGGGAGCCGATACGCAGTATTTT
CASSYVLAGADTQYF
>.|16|TRBJ2-2|.|TRBV4-1
TGCGCCAGCAGCCAAAAAGCGTACCCAGGGACCGGGGAGCTGTTTTTT
CASSQKAYPGTGELFF
>.|11|TRBJ2-7|.|TRBV7-9
TGTGCCAGCAGCTTAGCTGGCAGGCAGTACTTC
CASSLAGRQYF
>.|14|TRBJ1-1|TRBD1|TRBV7-8
TGTGCCAGCAGCCCGGACAGGGGGTACACTGAAGCTTTCTTT
CASSPDRGYTEAFF
>.|17|TRBJ2-7|.|TRBV4-1
TGCGCCAGCAGCCAAGATCCATATCAGGGCGATGACTACGAGCAGTACTTC
CASSQDPYQGDDYEQYF
>.|17|TRBJ1-2|TRBD1|TRBV29-1
TGCAGCGTTGAAGCTCCGAACAGGGGGAGGCTTAACTATGGCTACACCTTC
CSVEAPNRGRLNYGYTF
>.|15|TRBJ2-1|TRBD2|TRBV5-4
TGTGCCAGCAGCTTGGGCCAGCGGGGGGAGTATGGGCAGTTCTTC
CASSLGQRGEYGQFF
>.|15|TRBJ2-5|.|TRBV28
TGTGCCAGCAGTCCCAACCTTAAGGGGCAAGAGACCCAGTACTTC
CASSPNLKGQETQYF
>.|15|TRBJ1-4|TRBD1|TRBV6-5
TGTGCCAGCAGCAGAACCGGGACAGGGGCGGAAAAACTGTTTTTT
CASSRTGTGAEKLFF
>once|13|TRBJ1-2|.|TRBV29-1
TGCAGCGTTGCGGCAGGGTATAACTATGGCTACACCTTC
CSVAAGYNYGYTF
>.|11|TRBJ2-5|.|TRBV14
TGTGCCAGCAGCCAAAGCGAGACCCAGTACTTC
CASSQSETQYF
>once|14|TRBJ1-2|.|TRBV6-6
TGTGCCAGCAGTTACGCAGACCCGACTCATGGCTACACCTTC
CASSYADPTHGYTF
>.|13|TRBJ1-2|.|TRBV7-9
TGTGCCAGCAGCTTGGTAGAGCTCAATGGCTACACCTTC
CASSLVELNGYTF
>.|14|TRBJ1-1|TRBD1|TRBV11-1
TGTGCCAGCAACGGACAGGGAAGAAAGTTGGAAGCTTTCTTT
CASNGQGRKLEAFF
>.|15|TRBJ1-3|TRBD1|TRBV19
TGTGCCAGTAGCCATCTGACAGGGCTGGCGAACACCATATATTTT
CASSHLTGLANTIYF
>once|14|TRBJ2-5|TRBD2|TRBV6-8
TGTGCCCTCAGAGGGCTAGCGGGGGGAGAGACCCAGTACTTC
CALRGLAGGETQYF
>.|15|TRBJ1-1|.|TRBV10-2
TGCGCCAGCAGTGAGTCGGGACATATGAACACTGAAGCTTTCTTT
CASSESGHMNTEAFF
>.|15|TRBJ1-5|.|TRBV7-9
TGTGCCAGCAGCTTAGGTTGGGGGCAGGATCAGCCCCAGCATTTT
CASSLGWGQDQPQHF
>.|16|TRBJ2-3|TRBD2|TRBV4-2
TGTGCCAGCAGCCCGGGGCTAGCGGGAGGTACAGATACGCAGTATTTT
CASSPGLAGGTDTQYF
>.|13|TRBJ1-6|.|TRBV6-5
TGTGCCAGCAGTTTAACGGGGTATTCACCCCTCCACTTT
CASSLTGYSPLHF
>once|18|TRBJ1-6|TRBD1|TRBV29-1
TGCAGCGTTGGGGGGGGGACAGGACTAACGGGGGAGTATTCACCCCTCCACTTT
CSVGGGTGLTGEYSPLHF
>.|15|TRBJ2-7|.|TRBV4-2
TGTGCCAGCAGCCAAGAACAAACGAAGACCTACGAGCAGTACTTC
CASSQEQTKTYEQYF
>.|16|TRBJ2-1|TRBD2|TRBV6-1
TGTGCCAGCAGTGAATATGTAGCGGGAGTGAACAATGAGCAGTTCTTC
CASSEYVAGVNNEQFF
>.|13|TRBJ2-1|TRBD2|TRBV19
TGTGCCAGTTCTAGCGGGAGCTTAAATGAGCAGTTCTTC
CASSSGSLNEQFF
>.|16|TRBJ1-1|TRBD1|TRBV4-1
TGCGCCAGCAGCCAGGAAGACAGGGGGTGGGGCACTGAAGCTTTCTTT
CASSQEDRGWGTEAFF
>once|13|TRBJ2-1|.|TRBV6-1
TGTGCCAGCACCATGACTTTAAAGTCTGAGCAGTTCTTC
CASTMTLKSEQFF
>.|15|TRBJ2-1|.|TRBV2
TGTGCCAGCACCCCGGCGGAGAGCTCCTACAATGAGCAGTTCTTC
CASTPAESSYNEQFF
>once|14|TRBJ2-3|.|TRBV9
TGTGCCAGCAGCGTACGTCCAGGAACAGATACGCAGTATTTT
CASSVRPGTDTQYF
>once|16|TRBJ2-1|.|TRBV7-3
TGTGCCCTAGCCCCCGGGACTTTGGGAATTGACAATGAGCAGTTCTTC
CALAPGTLGIDNEQFF
>.|15|TRBJ2-1|TRBD1|TRBV6-5
TGTGCCAGCAGGGGGACAGCCGAATCAAACAATGAGCAGTTCTTC
CASRGTAESNNEQFF
>.|16|TRBJ1-4|.|TRBV5-1
TGCGCCAGCAACCCGGGGGAGTTGTCAACTAATGAAAAACTGTTTTTT
CASNPGELSTNEKLFF
>.|13|TRBJ2-7|.|TRBV28
TGTGCCAGCAGTCCAGGATCAAACTACGAGCAGTACTTC
CASSPGSNYEQYF
>.|15|TRBJ2-7|TRBD2|TRBV5-5
TGTGCCAGCAGCTCTGCTAGCGGGACATCCTACGAGCAGTACTTC
CASSSASGTSYEQYF
>.|12|TRBJ1-2|.|TRBV5-1
TGCGCCAGCAGTCGAGACAGCTATGGCTACACCTTC
CASSRDSYGYTF
>.|16|TRBJ2-2|.|TRBV18
TGTGCCAGCTCACCACCGTCTAGCTTAATTACCGGGGAGCTGTTTTTT
CASSPPSSLITGELFF
>.|14|TRBJ2-6|.|TRBV5-6
TGTGCCAGCAGCATCGGAGGGACGGTTAACGTCCTGACTTTC
CASSIGGTVNVLTF
>.|12|TRBJ2-1|TRBD1|TRBV27
TGTGCCAGCAGTACAGGGGGGAATGAGCAGTTCTTC
CASSTGGNEQFF
>.|13|TRBJ2-2|.|TRBV2
TGTGCCACAGGGTTTGCGGACACCGGGGAGCTGTTTTTT
CATGFADTGELFF
>.|15|TRBJ2-7|TRBD1|TRBV7-9
TGTGCCAGCAGCTTAACAGGGGTCCGGGTTGGGGAGCAGTACTTC
CASSLTGVRVGEQYF
>once|15|TRBJ1-4|TRBD1|TRBV5-6
TGTGCCAGCAGCTCTCGGGACAGGGTTATTGAAAAACTGTTTTTT
CASSSRDRVIEKLFF
>once|13|TRBJ2-1|.|TRBV7-9
TGTGCCAGCAGCCATCCTAGTTCCCATGAGCAGTTCTTC
CASSHPSSHEQFF
>.|13|TRBJ1-6|.|TRBV7-9
TGTGCCAGCAGCCATACAGGGAATTCACCCCTCCACTTT
CASSHTGNSPLHF
>.|14|TRBJ1-1|TRBD1|TRBV11-2
TGTGCCAGCAGCTCAAACAAGGGGACAGACGAAGCTTTCTTT
CASSSNKGTDEAFF
>.|13|TRBJ2-1|.|TRBV6-4
TGTGCCAGCAGTAGAGGAAATTACAATGAGCAGTTCTTC
CASSRGNYNEQFF
>.|14|TRBJ2-7|TRBD1|TRBV27
TGTGCCAGCAGTTTCTGGGACAGGTCCTACGAGCAGTACTTC
CASSFWDRSYEQYF
>.|15|TRBJ2-3|TRBD2|TRBV5-6
TGTGCCAGCAGCTTAGCGGGGGCTAGCACAGATACGCAGTATTTT
CASSLAGASTDTQYF
>few|15|TRBJ1-5|.|TRBV5-1
TGCGCCAGCAGCTTGAGCGTTGGGAGCAATCAGCCCCAGCATTTT
CASSLSVGSNQPQHF
>.|14|TRBJ2-7|.|TRBV28
TGTGCCAGCAGTTTATCCCCCCCGGGGAACGAGCAGTACTTC
CASSLSPPGNEQYF
>.|16|TRBJ2-2|.|TRBV6-5
TGTGCCAGCAGTTACGTAGATCCGTCTTACACCGGGGAGCTGTTTTTT
CASSYVDPSYTGELFF
>.|13|TRBJ2-1|TRBD1|TRBV5-1
TGCGCCAGCAGCCTGACAGGGTGGGATGAGCAGTTCTTC
CASSLTGWDEQFF
>.|14|TRBJ1-2|.|TRBV5-1
TGCGCCAGCAGCTTGGACGAGGATTTCTATGGCTACACCTTC
CASSLDEDFYGYTF
>.|17|TRBJ1-2|.|TRBV11-3
TGTGCCAGCAGCTTACAGAGACAGGAAAGGGCTAACTATGGCTACACCTTC
CASSLQRQERANYGYTF
>.|15|TRBJ2-3|TRBD2|TRBV30
TGTGCCTGGAGGGGACTAGCGGGGTTGACAGATACGCAGTATTTT
CAWRGLAGLTDTQYF